This TCR beta chain was captured in a study of monozygotic twins with inflammatory bowel disease. Template switching incorporated UMIs with a 6-nucleotide sample barcode. TCRdb derives one entry per CDR3 protein from the 5' RACE reads, leaving out DNA. This sample's table reports some 150,000 distinct CDR3 sequences. Broader study findings: Differing T cell subtypes remained indistinguishable.

The CDR3 length is 14 residues. Germline assignment: CDR1 DFQATT and CDR2 SNEGSKA (reference sequence). About this clonotype: The target antigen is unknown.

The origin of this receptor is a human donor with ulcerative colitis or Crohn's disease, or a healthy co-twin of an affected twin (not recorded which). The specimen was blood. V usage is TRBV20-1 and J usage is TRBJ2-7; TCRdb reports TRBD2, a call that lacks DNA to check it against. CDR3 amino acids: CSATPERETYEQYF.